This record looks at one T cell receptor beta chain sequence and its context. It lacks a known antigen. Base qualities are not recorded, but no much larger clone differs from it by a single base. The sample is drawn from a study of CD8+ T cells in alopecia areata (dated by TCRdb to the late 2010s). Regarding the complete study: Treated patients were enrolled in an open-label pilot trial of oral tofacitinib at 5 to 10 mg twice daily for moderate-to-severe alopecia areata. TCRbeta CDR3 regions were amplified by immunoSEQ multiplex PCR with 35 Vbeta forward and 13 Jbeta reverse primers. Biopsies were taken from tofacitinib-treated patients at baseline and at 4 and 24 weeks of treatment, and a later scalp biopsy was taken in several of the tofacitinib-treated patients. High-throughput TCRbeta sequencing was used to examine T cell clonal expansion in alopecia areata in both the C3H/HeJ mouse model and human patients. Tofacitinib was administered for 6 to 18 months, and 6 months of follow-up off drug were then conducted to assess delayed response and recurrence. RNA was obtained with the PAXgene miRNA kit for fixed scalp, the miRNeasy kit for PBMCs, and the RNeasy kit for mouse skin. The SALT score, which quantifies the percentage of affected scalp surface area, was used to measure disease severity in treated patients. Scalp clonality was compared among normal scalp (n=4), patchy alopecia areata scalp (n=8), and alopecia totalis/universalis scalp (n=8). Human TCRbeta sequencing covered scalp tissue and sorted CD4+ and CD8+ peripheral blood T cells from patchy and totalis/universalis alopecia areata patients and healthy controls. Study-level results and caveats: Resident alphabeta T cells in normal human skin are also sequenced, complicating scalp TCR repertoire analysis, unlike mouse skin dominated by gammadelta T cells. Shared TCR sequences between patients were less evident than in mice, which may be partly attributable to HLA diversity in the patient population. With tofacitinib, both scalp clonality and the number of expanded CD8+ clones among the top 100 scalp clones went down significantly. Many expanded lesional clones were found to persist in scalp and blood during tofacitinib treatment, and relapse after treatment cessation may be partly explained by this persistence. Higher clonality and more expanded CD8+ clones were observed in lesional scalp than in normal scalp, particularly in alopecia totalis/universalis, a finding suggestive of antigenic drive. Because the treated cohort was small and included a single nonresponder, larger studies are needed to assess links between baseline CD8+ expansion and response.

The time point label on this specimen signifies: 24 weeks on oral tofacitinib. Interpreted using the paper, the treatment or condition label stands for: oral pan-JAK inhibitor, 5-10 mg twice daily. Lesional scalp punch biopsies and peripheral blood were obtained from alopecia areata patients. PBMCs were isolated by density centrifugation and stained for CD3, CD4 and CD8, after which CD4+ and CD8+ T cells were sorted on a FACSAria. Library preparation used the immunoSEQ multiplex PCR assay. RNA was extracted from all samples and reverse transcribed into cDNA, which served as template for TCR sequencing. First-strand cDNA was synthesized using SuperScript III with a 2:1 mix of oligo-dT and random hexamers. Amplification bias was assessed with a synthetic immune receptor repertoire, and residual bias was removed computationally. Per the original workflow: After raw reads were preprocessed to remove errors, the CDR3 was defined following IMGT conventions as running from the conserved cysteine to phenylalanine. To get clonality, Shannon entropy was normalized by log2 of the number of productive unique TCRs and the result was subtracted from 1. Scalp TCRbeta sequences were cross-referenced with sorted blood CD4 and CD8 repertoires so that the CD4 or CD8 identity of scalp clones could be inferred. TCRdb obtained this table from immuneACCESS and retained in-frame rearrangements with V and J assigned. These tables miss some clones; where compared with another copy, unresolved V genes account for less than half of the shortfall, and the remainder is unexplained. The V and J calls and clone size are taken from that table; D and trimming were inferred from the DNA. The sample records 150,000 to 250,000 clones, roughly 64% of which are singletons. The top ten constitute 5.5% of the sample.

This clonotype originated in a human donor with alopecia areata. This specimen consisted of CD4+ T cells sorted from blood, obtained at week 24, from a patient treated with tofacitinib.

The CDR3: CASSYRPLTTYEQYF. The DNA is as follows: TGTGCCAGCAGTTACCGCCCCCTGACAACCTACGAGCAGTACTTC. The sequence links TRBV6-5 to TRBJ2-7; the D gene is unclear. As encoded in the germline V gene, CDR1 is MNHEY while CDR2 is SVGAGI. The V and J ends are trimmed by 2 bases and 2 bases, leaving 13 bases between them. The CDR3 has 15 amino acids, counting the end cysteine and phenylalanine. Only CDR3 DNA is held: 45 bases, read in frame from base 1.